This T cell receptor beta chain was profiled in a study of blood T cell repertoires in COVID-19 (TCRdb year 2020). For context, the study as a whole: The collaborator samples originated in the United States, Italy and Spain and spanned the acute and convalescent phases of COVID-19. The prospective study material was composed of cDNA or gDNA derived from T cells, B-cell-depleted T cells, or PBMCs. Subjects who had been exposed to COVID-19, were actively infected with it, or had recovered from it provided the deeply sampled blood TCRbeta repertoires that made up the dataset. The repertoires were released in a freely available public database intended as a resource for research on the immune response to SARS-CoV-2. Samples came from the ongoing ImmuneRACE study (first 160 participants) plus 1,254 subjects from 6 global collaborators. A de-identified subject ID, COVID-19 status, age in years and sex were almost always included in the sample metadata. HLA class I and class II types, where available, came from metadata supplied by the sample provider rather than from assay-based typing. The study at large found these results: How much clinical and demographic metadata was included differed by source and by participant, and the metadata was provided uncurated.

From V the trimming removes 5 bases and from J it removes 5 bases, while the gene matches leave 5 bases of the junction unaccounted for. CDR1 and CDR2 are drawn from the germline V gene: SGHTA, FQGNSA. The CDR3 goes from the cysteine to the phenylalanine over 14 residues. Kept here is only the CDR3 DNA, which spans 42 bases and is read in frame from base 1. One collaborating source in Seattle enrolled patients during active infection and followed them longitudinally through the course of disease. Collaborating institutions collected whole blood in K2EDTA tubes following their own protocols. For TCRbeta analysis, collaborators shipped samples as frozen whole blood, isolated PBMCs, or DNA extracted from either of those sample types. As to this clone: This clone's antigen is unknown. No base qualities exist here, and no much larger clone lies one base off it.

The immunoSEQ Assay, a bias-controlled multiplex PCR, was used to amplify TCRbeta CDR3 regions from genomic DNA. As for the original processing: The number of nucleated cells in each sample was estimated by amplification of reference gene primers within the assay. To quantify the absolute abundance of each unique TCRbeta CDR3 rearrangement, sequence reads were collapsed and filtered. For each sample, productive Simpson clonality was calculated as the square root of Simpson's diversity index across productive rearrangements. Not all clones reach the TCRdb copy of this immuneACCESS table, which keeps in-frame sequences only. Checked studies attribute under half of the gap to unresolved V genes and leave the rest unexplained. V, J and clone size reflect that table, while D and trimming were determined from the DNA. The sample contains hundreds of thousands of clones, more than 80% of them found a single time. Approximately 3% of the sample comes from the top ten.

The origin of this receptor is a woman aged 25 to 39 with COVID-19, enrolled during active disease. The rearranged segments are TRBV7-2 and TRBJ2-2, and 7 junctional nucleotides match TRBD2. Material: peripheral blood. The CDR3 amino acid sequence is: CASSISGVTGELFF. The base sequence is TGTGCCAGCAGCATCAGCGGGGTTACCGGGGAGCTGTTTTTT.